This is a list of T cell receptor beta chains from one sample in a study of blood T cell repertoires in COVID-19. Repertoires were generated with immunoSEQ multiplex PCR, while TCRdb's copy carries only in-frame clones and drops some. The sample holds about 270,000 clones, approximately 81% seen once. Sequencing was performed on peripheral blood. The source is a woman in her late teens or twenties with acute or convalescent COVID-19. Each CDR3 is given with its conserved first and last residue. Fields, in order: V gene, D gene, clone size, J gene, CDR3 DNA, CDR3 protein. The D gene is left open where the match is weak. A clone size is listed for some rows: how often the clone was seen (once, few, many), or a class if it is expanded.

v_gene: TRBV7-2; d_gene: TRBD2; abundance: -; j_gene: TRBJ2-1; CDR3nt: TGTGCCAGCAGCTTAGCCCCGCGGGAGCGGGATGAGCAGTTCTTC; CDR3aa: CASSLAPRERDEQFF
v_gene: TRBV24-1; d_gene: TRBD2; abundance: -; j_gene: TRBJ2-3; CDR3nt: TGTGCCACCAGCCATAGGGGGCCTAGCGGGAGATTCTCCAAAGATACGCAGTATTTT; CDR3aa: CATSHRGPSGRFSKDTQYF
v_gene: TRBV6-6; d_gene: -; abundance: few; j_gene: TRBJ1-2; CDR3nt: TGTGCCAGCAGTTCCACTCGGGGGGGTAACTATGGCTACACCTTC; CDR3aa: CASSSTRGGNYGYTF
v_gene: TRBV7-2; d_gene: TRBD1; abundance: -; j_gene: TRBJ2-7; CDR3nt: TGTGCCAGCAGCTCTGGACAGGGGACTCTGTTCTACGAGCAGTACTTC; CDR3aa: CASSSGQGTLFYEQYF
v_gene: TRBV11-2; d_gene: TRBD1; abundance: -; j_gene: TRBJ2-2; CDR3nt: TGTGCCAGCAGCTCGACAGGGGGAAAGGGAACCGGGGAGCTGTTTTTT; CDR3aa: CASSSTGGKGTGELFF
v_gene: TRBV4-1; d_gene: -; abundance: once; j_gene: TRBJ1-1; CDR3nt: TGCGCCAGCAGCCAAGCCGTGTACACTGAAGCTTTCTTT; CDR3aa: CASSQAVYTEAFF
v_gene: TRBV4-1; d_gene: -; abundance: -; j_gene: TRBJ1-5; CDR3nt: TGCGCCAGCAGCCAAGAGCGGGGTTGGAGGGGCGGTGGGGTCAATCAGCCCCAGCATTTT; CDR3aa: CASSQERGWRGGGVNQPQHF
v_gene: TRBV6-4; d_gene: TRBD1; abundance: once; j_gene: TRBJ1-4; CDR3nt: TGTGCCAGCAGTGAAAAGGGGGCGACAGGGGAAAAACTGTTTTTT; CDR3aa: CASSEKGATGEKLFF
v_gene: TRBV30; d_gene: -; abundance: few; j_gene: TRBJ1-2; CDR3nt: TGTGCCTGGAATGACGATCGGACAAGGGATGGCTACACCTTC; CDR3aa: CAWNDDRTRDGYTF
v_gene: TRBV3-1/TRBV3-2; d_gene: TRBD1; abundance: -; j_gene: TRBJ1-6; CDR3nt: TGTGCCAGCAGCCAAGAGCGGGGACAGGGGGCTAATTCACCCCTCCACTTT; CDR3aa: CASSQERGQGANSPLHF
v_gene: TRBV29-1; d_gene: -; abundance: -; j_gene: TRBJ1-5; CDR3nt: TGCAGCGCCGGACGGGACAATCAGCCCCAGCATTTT; CDR3aa: CSAGRDNQPQHF
v_gene: TRBV11-2; d_gene: TRBD2; abundance: few; j_gene: TRBJ2-7; CDR3nt: TGTGCCAGCAGCTTACGTCTAGCGGAGTCCTCCTACGAGCAGTACTTC; CDR3aa: CASSLRLAESSYEQYF
v_gene: TRBV19; d_gene: TRBD2; abundance: -; j_gene: TRBJ2-1; CDR3nt: TGTGCCAGTACCTCCTCGACTAGCGGGAGTAATGAGCAGTTCTTC; CDR3aa: CASTSSTSGSNEQFF
v_gene: TRBV27; d_gene: -; abundance: -; j_gene: TRBJ2-2; CDR3nt: TGTGCCAGCAGTTTCGGAGGGCCCCTTGGCGGGGAGCTGTTTTTT; CDR3aa: CASSFGGPLGGELFF
v_gene: TRBV28; d_gene: -; abundance: -; j_gene: TRBJ1-2; CDR3nt: TGTGCCAGCGTGGCAGCGAGTAACTATGGCTACACCTTC; CDR3aa: CASVAASNYGYTF
v_gene: TRBV6-1; d_gene: -; abundance: -; j_gene: TRBJ2-7; CDR3nt: TGTGCCAGCAGTGAGACAGACTCCTACGAGCAGTACTTC; CDR3aa: CASSETDSYEQYF
v_gene: TRBV6-1; d_gene: -; abundance: -; j_gene: TRBJ1-3; CDR3nt: TGTGCCAGCAGTGACCCAACGGGGAGAAGAAACACCATATATTTT; CDR3aa: CASSDPTGRRNTIYF
v_gene: TRBV6-1; d_gene: TRBD2; abundance: -; j_gene: TRBJ2-2; CDR3nt: TGTGCCAGCAGTAAAGCCACCGGGACTAGAAGGTTACGGCGAGGAAGAAACACCGGGGAGCTGTTTTTT; CDR3aa: CASSKATGTRRLRRGRNTGELFF
v_gene: TRBV2; d_gene: TRBD1; abundance: -; j_gene: TRBJ2-1; CDR3nt: TGTGCCAGCAGCGACCCACAGGGGGCGCGGTATGAGCAGTTCTTC; CDR3aa: CASSDPQGARYEQFF
v_gene: TRBV6-6; d_gene: TRBD2; abundance: -; j_gene: TRBJ2-1; CDR3nt: TGTGCCAGCAGTTACCTGGCTAGCGGGGGTAGTGGGGCGTTCTTC; CDR3aa: CASSYLASGGSGAFF
v_gene: TRBV6-5; d_gene: TRBD2; abundance: -; j_gene: TRBJ2-7; CDR3nt: TGTGCCAGCAGAATCCAGCGGGAGAGCTACGAGCAGTACTTC; CDR3aa: CASRIQRESYEQYF
v_gene: TRBV2; d_gene: TRBD2; abundance: -; j_gene: TRBJ2-1; CDR3nt: TGTGCCAGCAGACCATGGACTAGCGGGAGGATATATGAGCAGTTCTTC; CDR3aa: CASRPWTSGRIYEQFF
v_gene: TRBV5-4; d_gene: -; abundance: few; j_gene: TRBJ2-7; CDR3nt: TGTGCCAGCAGCTTGGGAGCTCTTAGCTCCTACGAGCAGTACTTC; CDR3aa: CASSLGALSSYEQYF
v_gene: TRBV5-1; d_gene: TRBD2; abundance: once; j_gene: TRBJ2-7; CDR3nt: TGCGCCAGCAGCTTGGGACTAGCCCCTTCCTACGAGCAGTACTTC; CDR3aa: CASSLGLAPSYEQYF
v_gene: TRBV6-5; d_gene: TRBD1; abundance: -; j_gene: TRBJ1-1; CDR3nt: TGTGCCAGCAGGTTTACAACAGGGGCCCCAGATGAAGCTTTCTTT; CDR3aa: CASRFTTGAPDEAFF
v_gene: TRBV9; d_gene: -; abundance: once; j_gene: TRBJ2-2; CDR3nt: TGTGCCAGCAGCGTAGTGCGGGGCAGGAACACCGGGGAGCTGTTTTTT; CDR3aa: CASSVVRGRNTGELFF
v_gene: TRBV20-1; d_gene: -; abundance: -; j_gene: TRBJ2-2; CDR3nt: TGCAGTGCTAGTCCTCCGGGACATACCGGGGAGCTGTTTTTT; CDR3aa: CSASPPGHTGELFF
v_gene: TRBV21-1; d_gene: -; abundance: -; j_gene: TRBJ1-5; CDR3nt: TGTGCCAGCAGGTTTGGACAGTTTGGCAATCAGCCCCAGCATTTT; CDR3aa: CASRFGQFGNQPQHF
v_gene: TRBV7-2; d_gene: -; abundance: -; j_gene: TRBJ2-3; CDR3nt: TGTGCCAGCAGCTTAGGGTCCTCAGGTAGCGTTACGCAGTATTTT; CDR3aa: CASSLGSSGSVTQYF